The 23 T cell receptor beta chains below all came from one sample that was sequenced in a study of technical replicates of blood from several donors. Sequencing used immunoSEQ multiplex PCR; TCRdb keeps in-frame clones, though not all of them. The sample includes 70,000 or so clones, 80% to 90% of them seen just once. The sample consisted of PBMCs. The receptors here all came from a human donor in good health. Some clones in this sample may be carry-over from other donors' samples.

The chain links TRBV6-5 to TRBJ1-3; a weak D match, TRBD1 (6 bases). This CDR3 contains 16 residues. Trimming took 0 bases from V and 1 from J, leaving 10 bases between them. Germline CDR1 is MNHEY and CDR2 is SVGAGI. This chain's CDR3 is CASSYSMGASGNTIYF. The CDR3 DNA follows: TGTGCCAGCAGTTACTCGATGGGGGCTTCTGGAAACACCATATATTTT.

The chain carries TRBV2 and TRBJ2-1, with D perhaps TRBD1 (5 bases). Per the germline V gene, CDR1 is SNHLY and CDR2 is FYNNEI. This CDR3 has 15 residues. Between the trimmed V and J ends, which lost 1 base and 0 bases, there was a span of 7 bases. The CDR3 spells CASSEEGASYNEQFF. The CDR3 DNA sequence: TGTGCCAGCAGTGAAGAAGGGGCCTCCTACAATGAGCAGTTCTTC.

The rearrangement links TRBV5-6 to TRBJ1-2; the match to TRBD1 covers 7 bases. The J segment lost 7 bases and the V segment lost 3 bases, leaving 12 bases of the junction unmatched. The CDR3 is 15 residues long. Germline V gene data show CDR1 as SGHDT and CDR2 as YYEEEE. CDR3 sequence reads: CASSYGTAEVGGYTF. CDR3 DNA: TGTGCCAGCAGCTATGGGACAGCCGAAGTAGGTGGCTACACCTTC.

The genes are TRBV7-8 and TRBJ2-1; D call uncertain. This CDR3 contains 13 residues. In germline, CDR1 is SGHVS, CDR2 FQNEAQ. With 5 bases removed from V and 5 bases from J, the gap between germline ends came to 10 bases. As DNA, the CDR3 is TGTGCCAGCAGCCTTAGTTCACACAATGAGCAGTTCTTC. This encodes CASSLSSHNEQFF.

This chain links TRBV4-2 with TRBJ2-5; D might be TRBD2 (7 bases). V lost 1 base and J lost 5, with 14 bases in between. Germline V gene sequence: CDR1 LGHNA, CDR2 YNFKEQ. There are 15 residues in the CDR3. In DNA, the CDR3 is TGTGCCAGCAGCCAAGCGGCGGGGGCCCTGGAGACCCAGTACTTC. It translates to CASSQAAGALETQYF.

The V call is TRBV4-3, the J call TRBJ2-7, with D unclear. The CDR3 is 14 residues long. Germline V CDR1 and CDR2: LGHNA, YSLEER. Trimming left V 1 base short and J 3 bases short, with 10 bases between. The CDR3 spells CASSQGREIYEQYF. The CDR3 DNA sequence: TGCGCCAGCAGCCAAGGTCGCGAAATCTACGAGCAGTACTTC.

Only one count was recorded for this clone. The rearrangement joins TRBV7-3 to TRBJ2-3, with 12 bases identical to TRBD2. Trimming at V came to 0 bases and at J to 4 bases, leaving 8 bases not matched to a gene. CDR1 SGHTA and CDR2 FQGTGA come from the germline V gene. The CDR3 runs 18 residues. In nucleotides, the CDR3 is TGTGCCAGCAGCTTAACTTCTAGCGGGGGGGCGAGGGCAGATACGCAGTATTTT. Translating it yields CASSLTSSGGARADTQYF.

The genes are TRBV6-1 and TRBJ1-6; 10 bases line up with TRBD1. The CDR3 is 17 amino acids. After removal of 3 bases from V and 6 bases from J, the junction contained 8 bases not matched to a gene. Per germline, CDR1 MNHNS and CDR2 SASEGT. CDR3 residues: CASSEATGGFGNSPLHF. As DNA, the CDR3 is TGTGCCAGCAGTGAGGCGACAGGGGGCTTCGGTAATTCACCCCTCCACTTT.

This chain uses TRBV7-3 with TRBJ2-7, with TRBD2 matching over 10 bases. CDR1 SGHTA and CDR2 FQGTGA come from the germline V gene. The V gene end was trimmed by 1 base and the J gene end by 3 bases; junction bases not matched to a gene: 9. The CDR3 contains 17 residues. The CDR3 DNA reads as TGTGCCAGCAGCTTAATACTAGCGGGAAGGGGGCTCTACGAGCAGTACTTC. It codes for CASSLILAGRGLYEQYF.

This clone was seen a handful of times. The CDR3 spells CASSLGTSGSTGELFF. The CDR3, as DNA: TGTGCCAGCAGCTTGGGGACTAGCGGGAGCACCGGGGAGCTGTTTTTT. The chain has TRBV7-2 and TRBJ2-2, with 14 bases lining up with TRBD2. CDR1 and CDR2 from the germline V gene are SGHTA and FQGNSA. With V trimmed by 3 bases and J by 4 bases, 1 base remained unmatched. The CDR3 contains 16 residues.

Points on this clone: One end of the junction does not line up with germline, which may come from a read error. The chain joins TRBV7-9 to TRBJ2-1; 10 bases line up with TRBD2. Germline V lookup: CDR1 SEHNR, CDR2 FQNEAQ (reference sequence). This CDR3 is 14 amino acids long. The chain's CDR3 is CASSLAGGLNEQFF. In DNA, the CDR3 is TGTGCCAGCAGTTTAGCGGGAGGTCTCAATGAGCAGTTCTTC.

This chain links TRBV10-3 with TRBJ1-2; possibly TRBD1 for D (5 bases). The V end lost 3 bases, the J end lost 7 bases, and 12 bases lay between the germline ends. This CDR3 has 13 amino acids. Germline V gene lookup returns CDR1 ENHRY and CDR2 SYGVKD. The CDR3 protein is CAISDRDGLGYTF. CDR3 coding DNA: TGTGCCATCAGTGACAGGGATGGTCTTGGCTACACCTTC.

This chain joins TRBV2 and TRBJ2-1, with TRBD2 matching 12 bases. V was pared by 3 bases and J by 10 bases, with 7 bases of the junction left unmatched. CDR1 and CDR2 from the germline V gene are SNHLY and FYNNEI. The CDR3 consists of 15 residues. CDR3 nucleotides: TGTGCCAGCAGTGATGCGCCTAGCGGGGGGGACGAGCAGTTCTTC. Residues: CASSDAPSGGDEQFF.

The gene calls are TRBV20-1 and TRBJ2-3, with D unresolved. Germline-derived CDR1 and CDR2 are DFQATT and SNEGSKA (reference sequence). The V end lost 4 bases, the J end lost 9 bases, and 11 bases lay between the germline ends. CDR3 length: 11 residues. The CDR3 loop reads CSAKSQYTQYF. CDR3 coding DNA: TGCAGTGCTAAAAGCCAATACACGCAGTATTTT.

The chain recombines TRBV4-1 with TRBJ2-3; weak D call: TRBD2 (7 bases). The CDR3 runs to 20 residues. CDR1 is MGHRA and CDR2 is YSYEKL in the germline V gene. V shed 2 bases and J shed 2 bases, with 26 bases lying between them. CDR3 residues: CASSQIFGGAAPLFTDTQYF. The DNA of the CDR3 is TGCGCCAGCAGCCAAATTTTTGGGGGGGCAGCTCCCCTTTTCACAGATACGCAGTATTTT.

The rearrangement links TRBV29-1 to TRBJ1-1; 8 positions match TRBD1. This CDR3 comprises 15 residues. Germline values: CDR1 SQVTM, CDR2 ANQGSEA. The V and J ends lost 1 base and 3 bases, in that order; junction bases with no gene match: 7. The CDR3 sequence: CSVEVRDRLYTEAFF. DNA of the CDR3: TGCAGCGTTGAAGTTAGGGACAGGCTGTACACTGAAGCTTTCTTT.

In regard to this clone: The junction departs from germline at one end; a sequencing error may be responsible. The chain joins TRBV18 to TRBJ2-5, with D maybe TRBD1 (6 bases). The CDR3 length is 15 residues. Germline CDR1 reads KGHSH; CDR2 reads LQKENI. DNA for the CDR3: TGTGCCAGCTCATCACCTCCAGGGGATGGAGAGACCCAGTACTTC. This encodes CASSSPPGDGETQYF.

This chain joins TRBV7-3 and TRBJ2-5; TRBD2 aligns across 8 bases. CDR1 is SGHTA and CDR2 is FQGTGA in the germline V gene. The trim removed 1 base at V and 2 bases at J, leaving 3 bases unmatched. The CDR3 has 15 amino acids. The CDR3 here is CASSLISGGQETQYF. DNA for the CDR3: TGTGCCAGCAGCTTAATTTCGGGGGGGCAAGAGACCCAGTACTTC. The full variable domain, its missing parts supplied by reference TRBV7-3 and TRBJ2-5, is GAGVSQTPSNKVTEKGKYVELRCDPISGHTALYWYRQSLGQGPEFLIYFQGTGAADDSGLPNDRFFAVRPEGSVSTLKIQRTERGDSAVYLCASSLISGGQETQYFGPGTRLLVL.

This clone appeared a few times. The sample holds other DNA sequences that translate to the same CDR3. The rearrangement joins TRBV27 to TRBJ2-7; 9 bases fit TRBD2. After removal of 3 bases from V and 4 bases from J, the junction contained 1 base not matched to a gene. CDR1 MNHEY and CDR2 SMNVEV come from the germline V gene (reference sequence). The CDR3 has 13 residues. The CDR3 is CASSLAGGYEQYF. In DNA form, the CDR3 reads TGTGCCAGCAGTTTGGCGGGGGGGTACGAGCAGTACTTC.

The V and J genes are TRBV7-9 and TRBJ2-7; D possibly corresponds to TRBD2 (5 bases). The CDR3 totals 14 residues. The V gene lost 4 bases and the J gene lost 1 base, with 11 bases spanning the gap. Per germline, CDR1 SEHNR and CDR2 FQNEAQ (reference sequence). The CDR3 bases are TGTGCCAGCAGCTCGGGGTACTTTTCCTACGAGCAGTACTTC. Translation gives CASSSGYFSYEQYF.

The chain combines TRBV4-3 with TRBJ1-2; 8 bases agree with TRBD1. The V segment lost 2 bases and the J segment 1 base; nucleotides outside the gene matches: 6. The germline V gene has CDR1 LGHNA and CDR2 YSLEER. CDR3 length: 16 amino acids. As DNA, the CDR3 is TGCGCCAGCAGCCAAAGGGGACAGGCTTTTAACTATGGCTACACCTTC. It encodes CASSQRGQAFNYGYTF.

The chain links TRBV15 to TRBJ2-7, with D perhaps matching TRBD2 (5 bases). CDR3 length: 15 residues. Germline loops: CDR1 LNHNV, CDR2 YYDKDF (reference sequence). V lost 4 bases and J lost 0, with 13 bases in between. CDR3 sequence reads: CATSTDSGGSYEQYF. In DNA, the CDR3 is TGTGCCACCAGCACGGACTCGGGTGGCTCCTACGAGCAGTACTTC.

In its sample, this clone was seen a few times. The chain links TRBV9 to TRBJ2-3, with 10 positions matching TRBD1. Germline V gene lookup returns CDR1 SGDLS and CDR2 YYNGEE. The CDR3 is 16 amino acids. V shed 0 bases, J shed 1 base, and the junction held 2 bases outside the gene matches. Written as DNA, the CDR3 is TGTGCCAGCAGCGTAGGGACAGGGGGAGGCACAGATACGCAGTATTTT. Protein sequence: CASSVGTGGGTDTQYF. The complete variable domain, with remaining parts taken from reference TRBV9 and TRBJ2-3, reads DSGVTQTPKHLITATGQRVTLRCSPRSGDLSVYWYQQSLDQGLQFLIQYYNGEERAKGNILERFSAQQFPDLHSELNLSSLELGDSALYFCASSVGTGGGTDTQYFGPGTRLTVL.